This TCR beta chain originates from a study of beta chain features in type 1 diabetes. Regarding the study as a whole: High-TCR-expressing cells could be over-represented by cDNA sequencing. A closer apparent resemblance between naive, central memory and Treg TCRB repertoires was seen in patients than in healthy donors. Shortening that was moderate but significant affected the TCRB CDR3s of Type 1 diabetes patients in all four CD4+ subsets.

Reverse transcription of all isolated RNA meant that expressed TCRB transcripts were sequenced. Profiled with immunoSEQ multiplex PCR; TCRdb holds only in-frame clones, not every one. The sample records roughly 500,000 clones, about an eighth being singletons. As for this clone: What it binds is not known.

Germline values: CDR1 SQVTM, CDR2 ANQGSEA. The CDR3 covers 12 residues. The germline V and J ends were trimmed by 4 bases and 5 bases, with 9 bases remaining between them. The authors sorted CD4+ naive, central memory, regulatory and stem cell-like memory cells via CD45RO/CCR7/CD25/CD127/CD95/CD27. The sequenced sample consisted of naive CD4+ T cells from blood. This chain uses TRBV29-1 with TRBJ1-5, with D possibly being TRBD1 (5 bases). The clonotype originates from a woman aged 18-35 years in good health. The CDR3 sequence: CSVGQMDQPQHF. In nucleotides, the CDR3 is TGCAGCGTTGGACAGATGGATCAGCCCCAGCATTTT.